The 25 T cell receptor beta chains in this list originate from one sample, sequenced in a study of PD-1 blockade in classical Hodgkin lymphoma (TCRdb year 2020). The time point label of this sample denotes: cycle 4 day 1 (C4D1), after more than five weeks of nivolumab. Relapse after autologous stem cell transplantation had occurred in all trial patients, and cohorts A, B and C were distinguished by prior brentuximab vedotin exposure. The library was generated by the immunoSEQ multiplex PCR assay. TCRdb took this table from immuneACCESS and kept in-frame rearrangements with V and J called. Such tables lack part of the clones; where checked against another copy, unresolved V genes explain under half of the gap, and the rest is unexplained. The sample has about 96,000 clones on record, approximately 94% of them singletons. Approximately 2% of the sample lies in the top ten. Specimen: peripheral blood mononuclear cells (PBMCs), collected before the fourth cycle of nivolumab. The source of these receptors is a human donor with classical Hodgkin lymphoma.

The chain couples TRBV28 to TRBJ1-2, with 10 positions matching TRBD1. V shed 4 bases, J shed 5 bases, and the junction held 4 bases outside the gene matches. CDR1 MDHEN and CDR2 SYDVKM come from the germline V gene. The CDR3 contains 14 residues. The chain's CDR3 is CASSWDRGWYGYTF. CDR3 nucleotides: TGTGCCAGCAGTTGGGACAGGGGTTGGTATGGCTACACCTTC.

The J gene is TRBJ2-7, the V gene TRBV28; tentatively, D is TRBD2 (7 bases). This CDR3 spans 16 amino acids. Per the germline V gene, CDR1 is MDHEN and CDR2 is SYDVKM. Between the trimmed V and J ends, which lost 8 bases and 3 bases, there was a span of 23 bases. The CDR3 DNA reads TGTGCCAGCGCTAAACCGGAGGGGGAGGGCCGCTACGAGCAGTACTTC. This translates into CASAKPEGEGRYEQYF. The full variable domain, its missing parts supplied by reference TRBV28 and TRBJ2-7, is DVKVTQSSRYLVKRTGEKVFLECVQDMDHENMFWYRQDPGLGLRLIYFSYDVKMKEKGDIPEGYSVSREKKERFSLILESASTNQTSMYLCASAKPEGEGRYEQYFGPGTRLTVT.

The V gene is TRBV6-4, the J gene TRBJ1-2, with TRBD1 as a possible D gene (5 bases). Trimming removed 4 bases from V and 4 bases from J, with 22 bases in between. CDR3 length equals 17 residues. Germline V gives CDR1 MRHNA, CDR2 SNTAGT. Here the CDR3 DNA reads TGTGCCAGCAGTGGGGGGACGGGACCCACGTACTTCTATGGCTACACCTTC. Protein sequence: CASSGGTGPTYFYGYTF.

The J gene is TRBJ1-5, the V gene TRBV6-5; perhaps TRBD1 as D (5 bases). Germline V gives CDR1 MNHEY, CDR2 SVGAGI. CDR3 size: 14 residues. The germline V and J ends were trimmed by 8 bases and 7 bases, with 18 bases remaining between them. CDR3 in DNA: TGTGCCAGCCGAGAATGGGGGGTTGGACAGCCCCAGCATTTT. As protein: CASREWGVGQPQHF.

The chain links TRBV6-4 to TRBJ2-3; possible D gene TRBD2, 5 bases. This CDR3 contains 14 residues. Trimming stripped 5 bases from V and 2 bases from J, with 11 bases between. Germline lookup yields CDR1 MRHNA and CDR2 SNTAGT. DNA for the CDR3: TGTGCCAGCAGTTTGGACTGGGACACAGATACGCAGTATTTT. This gives the protein CASSLDWDTDTQYF.

For this clone: Other DNA sequences from this sample encode an identical CDR3 as well. This chain links TRBV30 with TRBJ1-6; a weak D match, TRBD1 (5 bases). V shed 1 base and J shed 14 bases, with 21 bases lying between them. CDR1 and CDR2 from the germline V gene are GTSNPN and SVGIG (reference sequence). This CDR3 is 15 amino acids long. The CDR3 DNA is TGTGCCTGGAGTGGGGCCGGGACGGCGGGCTCGGCCCTCCACTTT. It encodes CAWSGAGTAGSALHF. The full variable domain, with the rest looked up from reference TRBV30 and TRBJ1-6, is SQTIHQWPATLVQPVGSPLSLECTVEGTSNPNLYWYRQAAGRGLQLLFYSVGIGQISSEVPQNLSASRPQDRQFILSSKKLLLSDSGFYLCAWSGAGTAGSALHFGNGTRLTVT.

The chain recombines TRBV28 with TRBJ1-4; D ambiguous. The germline CDR1 and CDR2 sequences are MDHEN and SYDVKM. The V gene lost 6 bases and the J gene lost 8 bases, with 16 bases spanning the gap. The CDR3 has 14 amino acids. The DNA of the CDR3 is TGTGCCAGCAGCAAGTTTGGCTTGGGGGAAAAACTGTTTTTT. As protein: CASSKFGLGEKLFF. The full variable domain, completed using reference TRBV28 and TRBJ1-4, is DVKVTQSSRYLVKRTGEKVFLECVQDMDHENMFWYRQDPGLGLRLIYFSYDVKMKEKGDIPEGYSVSREKKERFSLILESASTNQTSMYLCASSKFGLGEKLFFGSGTQLSVL.

The gene calls are TRBV2 and TRBJ2-1; TRBD2 might be the D (5 bases). V was trimmed by 8 bases and J by 4 bases, leaving 18 bases between them. Per germline, CDR1 SNHLY and CDR2 FYNNEI. The CDR3 runs to 15 residues. In nucleotides, the CDR3 is TGTGCCAGCTCCCTGGAGGCCTTAACTTACAATGAGCAGTTCTTC. It encodes CASSLEALTYNEQFF.

The chain links TRBV2 to TRBJ1-1; a weak D match, TRBD1 (5 bases). Germline-derived CDR1 and CDR2 are SNHLY and FYNNEI. This CDR3 has 15 residues. The ends were cut back, 6 bases at V and 0 bases at J, with 14 bases in the middle. The CDR3: CASSETTAMNTEAFF. CDR3 in DNA: TGTGCCAGCAGCGAAACGACAGCCATGAACACTGAAGCTTTCTTT. Based on the CDR3 plus reference TRBV2 and TRBJ1-1, the full variable domain is EPEVTQTPSHQVTQMGQEVILRCVPISNHLYFYWYRQILGQKVEFLVSFYNNEISEKSEIFDDQFSVERPDGSNFTLKIRSTKLEDSAMYFCASSETTAMNTEAFFGQGTRLTVV.

The chain employs TRBV10-3 and TRBJ1-3; possible D gene TRBD1, 6 bases. Germline V gives CDR1 ENHRY, CDR2 SYGVKD. The CDR3 has 15 amino acids. V gave up 6 bases and J gave up 1 base, with 13 bases separating them. The CDR3 region has the DNA TGTGCCATCAGCGAAGGGACACCATCTGGAAACACCATATATTTT. It codes for CAISEGTPSGNTIYF.

This clone has a single count. The V call is TRBV30, the J call TRBJ2-5; the D call may be TRBD1 or TRBD2 (5 bases each). V shed 5 bases and J shed 5 bases, with 9 bases lying between them. CDR1 is GTSNPN, CDR2 SVGIG, per germline (reference sequence). The length of the CDR3 is 11 residues. CDR3 sequence (DNA): TGTGCCTGGGGGGGAAGCGAGACCCAGTACTTC. As protein: CAWGGSETQYF.

This chain links TRBV10-3 with TRBJ2-5, with a possible D match to TRBD2 (5 bases). V lost 0 bases, J lost 5 bases, and 13 bases lay in between. The CDR3 length is 15 residues. In germline, CDR1 is ENHRY, CDR2 SYGVKD. CDR3 nucleotides: TGTGCCATCAGTGAGTCGAGGGCTAGCTGGGAGACCCAGTACTTC. Its translation: CAISESRASWETQYF.

This clone has just one count. This chain joins TRBV11-2 and TRBJ1-2; no firm D call. The CDR3 totals 12 residues. V dropped 5 bases and J dropped 4 bases, with 8 bases sitting between them. Germline-derived CDR1 and CDR2 are SGHAT and FQNNGV. In nucleotides, the CDR3 is TGTGCCAGCAGCCCGGGCTTCTATGGCTACACCTTC. It translates to CASSPGFYGYTF.

This clone was seen only once. The chain is built from TRBV28 and TRBJ2-2; D is uncertain. The CDR3 loop spans 15 amino acids. The germline CDR1 and CDR2 sequences are MDHEN and SYDVKM. The V gene lost 3 bases and the J gene lost 4 bases, with 12 bases spanning the gap. DNA of the CDR3: TGTGCCAGCAGTTTTCAGCTCCCCCGCACCGGGGAGCTGTTTTTT. Encoded protein: CASSFQLPRTGELFF.

V is TRBV7-8 and J is TRBJ2-1; 8 bases agree with TRBD1. CDR3 length: 15 residues. The trim removed 0 bases at V and 2 bases at J, leaving 0 bases unmatched. Germline V gene lookup returns CDR1 SGHVS and CDR2 FQNEAQ. Here the CDR3 reads CASSLAQGAYNEQFF. The CDR3 DNA reads as TGTGCCAGCAGCTTAGCACAGGGGGCCTACAATGAGCAGTTCTTC.

This sequence joins TRBV13 and TRBJ1-2, with TRBD1 identical over 8 bases. The CDR3 covers 14 residues. Unmatched junction bases numbered 4, after V lost 5 bases and J lost 2 bases. Germline V gives CDR1 PRHDT, CDR2 FYEKMQ (reference sequence). CDR3 nucleotides: TGTGCCAGCAGCGCCCGGGACAGGAACTATGGCTACACCTTC. Encoded protein: CASSARDRNYGYTF.

This clone is a singleton in its sample. This chain links TRBV28 with TRBJ2-2; 8 bases fit TRBD1. Trimming removed 7 bases from V and 2 bases from J; junction bases left unmatched: 12. Germline-derived CDR1 and CDR2 are MDHEN and SYDVKM. This CDR3 is built from 17 residues. The CDR3 DNA reads as TGTGCCAGCATCGCCTTCCGGGGACAGGTTAACACCGGGGAGCTGTTTTTT. It codes for CASIAFRGQVNTGELFF. The complete variable domain, with remaining parts taken from reference TRBV28 and TRBJ2-2, reads DVKVTQSSRYLVKRTGEKVFLECVQDMDHENMFWYRQDPGLGLRLIYFSYDVKMKEKGDIPEGYSVSREKKERFSLILESASTNQTSMYLCASIAFRGQVNTGELFFGEGSRLTVL.

The V call is TRBV10-3, the J call TRBJ2-7, with 8 nucleotides matching TRBD2. CDR1 ENHRY and CDR2 SYGVKD come from the germline V gene. The length of the CDR3 is 14 residues. The trim removed 7 bases at V and 5 bases at J, leaving 10 bases unmatched. For the CDR3, the DNA is TGTGCCATCACCGGGAGGGATGCGGACGACGAGCAGTACTTC. Protein: CAITGRDADDEQYF.

The chain joins TRBV7-9 to TRBJ2-1; no reliable D call. CDR1 and CDR2 from the germline V gene are SEHNR and FQNEAQ (reference sequence). This CDR3 contains 12 residues. V lost 2 bases to trimming and J lost 7 bases, with 6 bases between them. The CDR3 bases are TGTGCCAGCAGCTTAACCGGAAATGAGCAGTTCTTC. Translation gives CASSLTGNEQFF.

The genes are TRBV4-2 and TRBJ2-7; 11 bases fit TRBD1. The germline V gene has CDR1 LGHNA and CDR2 YNFKEQ. This CDR3 is built from 15 residues. V lost 4 bases, J lost 3 bases, and 5 bases stayed unmatched. CDR3 DNA: TGTGCCAGCAGCCGTACCGGGACAGGGGGCTACGAGCAGTACTTC. The encoded protein is CASSRTGTGGYEQYF.

The chain joins TRBV27 to TRBJ1-5; a possible D gene is TRBD1 (5 bases). Trimming cost V 5 bases and J 4 bases, with 15 bases left between them. In germline, CDR1 is MNHEY, CDR2 SMNVEV (reference sequence). This CDR3 has 15 amino acids. CDR3 bases: TGTGCCAGCAGTGTAACCGAGGGGCGGAATCAGCCCCAGCATTTT. Amino acids: CASSVTEGRNQPQHF.

This chain uses TRBV27 with TRBJ2-1; D might be TRBD1 (6 bases). The V end was cut by 5 bases, the J end by 2 bases, with 10 bases between. This CDR3 has 14 residues. In germline, CDR1 is MNHEY, CDR2 SMNVEV (reference sequence). The CDR3 loop is CASSRRDTYNEQFF. CDR3 in DNA: TGTGCCAGCAGTCGACGGGACACCTACAATGAGCAGTTCTTC.

V is TRBV5-1 and J is TRBJ2-7; perhaps TRBD1 as D (5 bases). With 3 bases removed from V and 3 bases from J, the gap between germline ends came to 22 bases. The germline CDR1 and CDR2 sequences are SGHRS and YFSETQ. The CDR3 is made up of 17 amino acids. CDR3 residues: CASSSAARATSGYEQYF. CDR3 nucleotide sequence: TGCGCCAGCAGCTCCGCCGCCAGGGCCACGTCCGGCTACGAGCAGTACTTC.

This clone appeared once. The V call is TRBV30, the J call TRBJ2-5, with TRBD2 matching over 7 bases. Germline values: CDR1 GTSNPN, CDR2 SVGIG (reference sequence). The CDR3 spans 14 residues. The junction had 5 bases not matched to a gene; V was cut back by 0 bases and J by 4 bases. CDR3 region: CAWSVPGRGETQYF. The DNA for the CDR3 is TGTGCCTGGAGTGTTCCGGGGAGGGGAGAGACCCAGTACTTC.

The CDR3 region has the DNA TGTGCCAGCAGCGTAGAGGGACAGGGATACGAGACCCAGTACTTC. Protein product: CASSVEGQGYETQYF. This chain uses TRBV9 with TRBJ2-5; 9 bases are shared with TRBD1. Trimming took 0 bases from V and 5 from J; bases not matched to a gene: 5. The CDR3 extends over 15 amino acids. Germline assignment: CDR1 SGDLS and CDR2 YYNGEE.